These 19 T cell receptor beta chains came from one sample sequenced in a study of molecular identifiers for immune sequencing clone quantification. MiXCR, applied by TCRdb to the PCR reads, yields one record per CDR3 protein. Among approximately 630,000 distinct CDR3 sequences listed, roughly 25% were seen once. Material: naive CD8+ T cells from blood, with Jurkat cell RNA spiked in. Subset reported: FACS-sorted CD8+CD4-CCR7+CD45RA+ naive T cells. The receptors were sampled from a human donor in good health. Some libraries in this study had Jurkat cell RNA spiked in.

This clonotype was observed a few times. This rearrangement joins TRBV19 to TRBJ2-7, with D possibly being TRBD1 (6 bases). The CDR3 has 14 amino acids. Germline V CDR1 and CDR2: LNHDA, SQIVND (reference sequence). Trimming stripped 2 bases from V and 2 bases from J, with 10 bases between. CDR3 region: CASSILGQAYEQYF. In nucleotides, the CDR3 is TGTGCCAGTAGTATATTGGGACAAGCCTACGAGCAGTACTTC. Filled out from reference TRBV19 and TRBJ2-7, the complete variable domain reads DGGITQSPKYLFRKEGQNVTLSCEQNLNHDAMYWYRQDPGQGLRLIYYSQIVNDFQKGDIAEGYSVSREKKESFPLTVTSAQKNPTAFYLCASSILGQAYEQYFGPGTRLTVT.

This clonotype has ten or more counts. The chain recombines TRBV19 with TRBJ1-5; D is unclear. The V gene's germline CDR1 is LNHDA and CDR2 SQIVND (reference sequence). This CDR3 contains 14 residues. V lost 1 base and J lost 0, with 4 bases in between. The CDR3 nucleotides read TGTGCCAGTAGTATAGGCACTAGCAATCAGCCCCAGCATTTT. This encodes CASSIGTSNQPQHF.

As concerns this clonotype: It may be a read error: a sequence one base away is much more abundant. The V call is TRBV6-1, the J call TRBJ2-5; D is unresolved. Per germline, CDR1 MNHNS and CDR2 SASEGT. The CDR3 is 13 amino acids. For the CDR3, the DNA is TGTGCCAGCGGTGAATCGTTCGGAGAGACCCAGTACTTC. Its translation is CASGESFGETQYF.

This clonotype was counted a few times. The gene calls are TRBV7-9 and TRBJ2-1, with 8 positions matching TRBD1. The V gene's germline CDR1 is SEHNR and CDR2 FQNEAQ (reference sequence). The V and J ends lost 4 bases and 4 bases, in that order; junction bases with no gene match: 3. The CDR3 contains 14 residues. For the CDR3, the DNA is TGTGCCAGCAGCTGGGGACAGGCATACAATGAGCAGTTCTTC. It specifies CASSWGQAYNEQFF.

As to this clonotype: This may stem from a read error, because a much larger clone lies one nucleotide away. This sequence joins TRBV4-3 and TRBJ2-7; D is undetermined. The germline V gene encodes CDR1 LGHNA and CDR2 YSLEER. This CDR3 has 16 residues. The V end was cut by 1 base, the J end by 7 bases, with 20 bases between. CDR3 residues: CASSQVSGLLYNEQYF. In DNA form, the CDR3 reads TGCGCCAGCAGCCAAGTTTCAGGTCTACTCTACAATGAGCAGTACTTC.

V is TRBV24-1 and J is TRBJ2-3; 10 nucleotides align to TRBD1. CDR3 length equals 15 residues. V was clipped by 2 bases and J by 3 bases; unmatched bases: 1. The germline V gene has CDR1 KGHDR and CDR2 SFDVKD. CDR3 sequence reads: CATSDWDRGTDTQYF. The CDR3 DNA is TGTGCCACCAGTGATTGGGACAGGGGAACAGATACGCAGTATTTT.

This clonotype was found a few times. This chain joins TRBV5-1 and TRBJ2-5, with TRBD1 as a possible D gene (6 bases). This CDR3 is built from 17 residues. The V gene's germline CDR1 is SGHRS and CDR2 YFSETQ. The V end was cut by 4 bases, the J end by 2 bases, with 21 bases between. The CDR3: CASSGQNSFRGQETQYF. As DNA, the CDR3 is TGCGCCAGCAGCGGGCAGAATTCTTTTAGGGGGCAAGAGACCCAGTACTTC. The complete variable domain, with remaining parts taken from reference TRBV5-1 and TRBJ2-5, reads KAGVTQTPRYLIKTRGQQVTLSCSPISGHRSVSWYQQTPGQGLQFLFEYFSETQRNKGNFPGRFSGRQFSNSRSEMNVSTLELGDSALYLCASSGQNSFRGQETQYFGPGTRLLVL.

About this clonotype itself: A much larger clone is a single base away; this may be a read error. The chain combines TRBV27 with TRBJ2-3; TRBD2 matches 8 bases. CDR1 is MNHEY, CDR2 SMNVEV, per germline (reference sequence). The CDR3 extends over 14 amino acids. Unmatched junction bases numbered 8, after V lost 6 bases and J lost 6 bases. CDR3 coding DNA: TGTGCCAGCAGGGAGCGGGAGAGGGTTGATACGCAGTATTTT. Amino acid sequence: CASRERERVDTQYF.

Worth noting for this clonotype: One end of the junction varies from germline; a read error may be responsible. In DNA form, the CDR3 reads TGTGCCAGCAGCTTATCGGGGGCCTACTACGAGCACTACTTC. Translation gives CASSLSGAYYEHYF. The chain couples TRBV7-9 to TRBJ2-7; tentatively, D is TRBD1 or TRBD2 (6 bases each). Looked up from germline, CDR1 is SEHNR and CDR2 is FQNEAQ (reference sequence). The length of the CDR3 is 14 residues.

This clonotype was found a few times. The chain recombines TRBV30 with TRBJ1-1; D is undetermined. This CDR3 is 14 amino acids long. Germline CDR1 is GTSNPN and CDR2 is SVGIG (reference sequence). Between the trimmed V and J ends, which lost 4 bases and 5 bases, there was a span of 17 bases. In DNA, the CDR3 is TGTGCCTGGAAAAGGGCACCCTTTTTAACTGAAGCTTTCTTT. It specifies CAWKRAPFLTEAFF.

This clonotype was seen many times. The chain carries TRBV7-9 and TRBJ1-4; D is unclear. In germline, CDR1 is SEHNR, CDR2 FQNEAQ (reference sequence). V lost 0 bases to trimming and J lost 4 bases, with 9 bases between them. The length of the CDR3 is 15 residues. The CDR3 region has the DNA TGTGCCAGCAGCTTAGCTGGGCAAGTTAATGAAAAACTGTTTTTT. It translates to CASSLAGQVNEKLFF.

Comments on this clonotype: Being one base from a much bigger clone, this may be a read error. The CDR3 region has the DNA TGTGGCAGCAGTTACGTCGGGTCGGGGCAGCCCCAGCATTTT. This sequence encodes CGSSYVGSGQPQHF. The chain links TRBV6-2 or TRBV6-3 to TRBJ1-5, with D unclear. This CDR3 region has 14 residues. Germline CDR1 and CDR2: MNHEY and SVGEGT.

This clonotype was found a few times. This chain joins TRBV29-1 and TRBJ2-7; 9 bases fit TRBD1. With V trimmed by 4 bases and J by 1 base, 14 bases remained unmatched. The CDR3 totals 17 residues. The germline V gene encodes CDR1 SQVTM and CDR2 ANQGSEA. In nucleotides, the CDR3 is TGCAGCGTTGTTCTGGGTGATGGACAGGGGTTTTCCTACGAGCAGTACTTC. It yields the protein CSVVLGDGQGFSYEQYF.

This clonotype came up many times. The CDR3 coding sequence is TGTGCCAGCAGCTTGGAAAGCCCCTACGAGCAGTACTTC. Translated, it gives CASSLESPYEQYF. V and J are TRBV11-2 and TRBJ2-7; D gene ambiguous. This CDR3 spans 13 amino acids. Between the trimmed V and J ends, which lost 3 bases and 2 bases, there was a span of 8 bases. Germline CDR1 SGHAT, CDR2 FQNNGV.

This clonotype was seen many times. The rearrangement uses TRBV5-1 and TRBJ2-7, with D perhaps TRBD1 or TRBD2 (5 bases each). CDR1 and CDR2 from the germline V gene are SGHRS and YFSETQ. Trimming left V 1 base short and J 0 bases short, with 17 bases between. The CDR3 covers 17 residues. DNA of the CDR3: TGCGCCAGCAGCTTGTATAGTACGGGACCTACCTCCTACGAGCAGTACTTC. This encodes CASSLYSTGPTSYEQYF.

This clonotype has a count of ten or more. The chain recombines TRBV4-1 with TRBJ2-7; 7 bases agree with TRBD1. The CDR3 is made up of 16 amino acids. The germline V gene encodes CDR1 MGHRA and CDR2 YSYEKL. V lost 1 base to trimming and J lost 2 bases; unmatched junction nucleotides: 8. In DNA form, the CDR3 reads TGCGCCAGCAGCCAAGGCCCGGGACAGCTACCCTACGAGCAGTACTTC. Translation: CASSQGPGQLPYEQYF.

The chain has TRBV7-9 and TRBJ2-5; 7 bases agree with TRBD2. This CDR3 has 14 residues. Germline CDR1 is SEHNR and CDR2 is FQNEAQ (reference sequence). V lost 5 bases and J lost 5; bases outside the gene matches: 8. CDR3 loop: CASSGREQFETQYF. The CDR3 nucleotides read TGTGCCAGCAGCGGGCGGGAGCAATTCGAGACCCAGTACTTC.

This clonotype was observed at least ten times. V gene TRBV12-3 or TRBV12-4 combines with J gene TRBJ2-7; 8 nucleotides agree with TRBD2. Losses at the gene ends were 6 bases for V and 4 bases for J; bases not matched to a gene: 5. CDR3 size: 13 residues. As DNA, the CDR3 is TGTGCCAGCAGAGCGGGGGATACGTACGAGCAGTACTTC. As protein: CASRAGDTYEQYF.

In its sample, this clonotype was seen many times. The rearrangement uses TRBV7-2 and TRBJ2-7; D might be TRBD1 (5 bases). V was cut by 3 bases and J by 5 bases, with 14 bases left in between. The germline gives CDR1 SGHTA, CDR2 FQGNSA. The CDR3 has 14 amino acids. The CDR3 is CASSFGAVSDEQYF. CDR3 DNA: TGTGCCAGCAGCTTTGGGGCTGTCTCGGACGAGCAGTACTTC.